This entry concerns a single TCR beta chain. TCRdb processed the 5' RACE reads again and assigns one entry to each CDR3 protein, with no DNA. Its table lists about 430,000 distinct CDR3 sequences. This CDR3 is built from 11 residues. From germline, CDR1 is SNHLY and CDR2 FYNNEI. These data are taken from a study of T cells expressing NK-cell markers. The rearrangement uses TRBV2 and TRBJ2-1. The sequenced sample was blood T cells: a sorted CD56 or NKG2C T cell subset, CD4+ or CD8+ T cells, or bulk PBMC T cells (not recorded which). This receptor was obtained from a woman in her fifties or sixties in good health. This chain's CDR3 is CASSVGNEQFF.